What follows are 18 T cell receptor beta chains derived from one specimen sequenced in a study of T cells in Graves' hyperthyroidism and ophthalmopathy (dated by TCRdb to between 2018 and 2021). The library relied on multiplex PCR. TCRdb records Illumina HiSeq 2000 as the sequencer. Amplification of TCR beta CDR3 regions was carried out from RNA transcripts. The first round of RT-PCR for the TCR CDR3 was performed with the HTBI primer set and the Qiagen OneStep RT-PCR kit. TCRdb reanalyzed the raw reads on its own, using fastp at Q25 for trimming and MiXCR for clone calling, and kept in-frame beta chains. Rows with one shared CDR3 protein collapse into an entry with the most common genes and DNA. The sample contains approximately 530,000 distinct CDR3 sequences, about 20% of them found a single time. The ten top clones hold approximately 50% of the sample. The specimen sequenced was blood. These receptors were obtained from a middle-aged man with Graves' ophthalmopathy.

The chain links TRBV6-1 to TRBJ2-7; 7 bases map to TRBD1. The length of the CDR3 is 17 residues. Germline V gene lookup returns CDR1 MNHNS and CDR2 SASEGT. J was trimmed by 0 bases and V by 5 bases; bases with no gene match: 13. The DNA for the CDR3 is TGTGCCAGCAGTCCATCAAACAGGGGTTTCGCCTCCTACGAGCAGTACTTC. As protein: CASSPSNRGFASYEQYF.

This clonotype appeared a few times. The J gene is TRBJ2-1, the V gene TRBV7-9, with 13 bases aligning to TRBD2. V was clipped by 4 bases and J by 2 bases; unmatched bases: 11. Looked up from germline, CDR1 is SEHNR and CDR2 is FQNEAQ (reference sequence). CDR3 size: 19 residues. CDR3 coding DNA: TGTGCCAGCAGCTCAAACCCGGGACTAGCGGGAACCCCCTACAATGAGCAGTTCTTC. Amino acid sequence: CASSSNPGLAGTPYNEQFF.

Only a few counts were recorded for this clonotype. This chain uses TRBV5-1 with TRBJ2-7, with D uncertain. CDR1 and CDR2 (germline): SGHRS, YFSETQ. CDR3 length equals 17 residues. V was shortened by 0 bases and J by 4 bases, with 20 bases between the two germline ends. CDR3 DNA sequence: TGCGCCAGCAGCTTGGCCAGGTCAGCTACAACTACTTACGAGCAGTACTTC. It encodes CASSLARSATTTYEQYF.

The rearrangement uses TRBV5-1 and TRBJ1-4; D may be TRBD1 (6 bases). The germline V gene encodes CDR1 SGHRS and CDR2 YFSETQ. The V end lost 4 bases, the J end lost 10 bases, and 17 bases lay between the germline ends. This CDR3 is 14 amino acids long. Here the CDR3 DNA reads TGCGCCAGCAGCCTGAGGGGGGAAACTGGAAAACTGTTTTTT. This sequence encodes CASSLRGETGKLFF.

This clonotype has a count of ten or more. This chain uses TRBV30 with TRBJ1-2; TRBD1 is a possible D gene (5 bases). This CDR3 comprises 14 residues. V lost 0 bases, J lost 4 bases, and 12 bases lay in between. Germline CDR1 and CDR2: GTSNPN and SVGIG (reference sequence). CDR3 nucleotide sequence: TGTGCCTGGAGTGTATTAAGGGGAGGCTATGGCTACACCTTC. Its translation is CAWSVLRGGYGYTF.

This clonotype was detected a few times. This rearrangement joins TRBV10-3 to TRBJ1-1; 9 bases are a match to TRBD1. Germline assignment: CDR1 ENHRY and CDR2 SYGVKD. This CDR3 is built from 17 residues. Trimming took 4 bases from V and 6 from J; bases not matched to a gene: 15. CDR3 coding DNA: TGTGCCATCAGTGCCCTAAAAGGGACAGGGAGTAAGGCTGAAGCTTTCTTT. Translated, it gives CAISALKGTGSKAEAFF.

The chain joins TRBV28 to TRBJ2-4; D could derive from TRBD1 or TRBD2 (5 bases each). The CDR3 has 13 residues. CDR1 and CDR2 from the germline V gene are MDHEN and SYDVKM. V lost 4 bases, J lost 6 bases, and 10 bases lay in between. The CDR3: CASSSRDPNIQYF. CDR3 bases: TGTGCCAGCAGTTCAAGGGACCCAAACATTCAGTACTTC.

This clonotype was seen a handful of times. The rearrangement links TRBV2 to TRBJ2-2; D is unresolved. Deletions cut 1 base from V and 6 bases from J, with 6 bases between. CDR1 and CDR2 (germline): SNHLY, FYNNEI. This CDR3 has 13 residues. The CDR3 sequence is CASSEGVPGELFF. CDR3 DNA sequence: TGTGCCAGCAGTGAAGGGGTTCCCGGGGAGCTGTTTTTT.

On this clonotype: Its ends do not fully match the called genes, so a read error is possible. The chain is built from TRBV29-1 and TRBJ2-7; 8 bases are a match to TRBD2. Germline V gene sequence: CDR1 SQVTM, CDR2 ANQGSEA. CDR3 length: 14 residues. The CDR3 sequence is CGVTSAGDSGEQYF. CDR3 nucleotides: TGCGGCGTCACGTCAGCGGGAGATTCGGGTGAGCAGTACTTC.

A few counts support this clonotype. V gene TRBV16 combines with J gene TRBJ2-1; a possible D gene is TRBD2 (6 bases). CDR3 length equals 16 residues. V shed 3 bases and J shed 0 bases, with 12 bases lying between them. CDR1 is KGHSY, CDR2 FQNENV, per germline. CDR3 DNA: TGTGCCAGCAGCCACCAATCGGGGGACTCCTACAATGAGCAGTTCTTC. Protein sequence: CASSHQSGDSYNEQFF.

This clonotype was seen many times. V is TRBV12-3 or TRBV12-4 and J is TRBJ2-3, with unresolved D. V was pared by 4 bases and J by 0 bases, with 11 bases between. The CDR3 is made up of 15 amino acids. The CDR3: CASSSPYSSTDTQYF. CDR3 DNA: TGTGCCAGCAGTTCCCCGTACTCTAGCACAGATACGCAGTATTTT.

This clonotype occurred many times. DNA for the CDR3: TGCGCCAGCCTCCCAGGCAGTTCTAACTATGGCTACACCTTC. Translating it yields CASLPGSSNYGYTF. This chain uses TRBV5-1 with TRBJ1-2; no definite D call. V lost 7 bases, J lost 0 bases, and 13 bases lay in between. In germline, CDR1 is SGHRS, CDR2 YFSETQ. The CDR3 consists of 14 residues.

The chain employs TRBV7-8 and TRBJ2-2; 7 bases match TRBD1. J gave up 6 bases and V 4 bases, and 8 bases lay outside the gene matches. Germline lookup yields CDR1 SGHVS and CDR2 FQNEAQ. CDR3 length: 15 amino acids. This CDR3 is CASSSGTVFPGELFF. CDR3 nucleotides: TGTGCCAGCAGCTCTGGGACAGTCTTTCCCGGGGAGCTGTTTTTT.

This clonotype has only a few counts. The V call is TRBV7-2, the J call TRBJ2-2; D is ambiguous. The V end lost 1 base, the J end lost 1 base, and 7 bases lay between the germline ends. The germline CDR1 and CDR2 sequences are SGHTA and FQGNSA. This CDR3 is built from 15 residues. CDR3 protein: CASSLGRMNTGELFF. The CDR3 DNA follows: TGTGCCAGCAGCTTAGGTCGTATGAACACCGGGGAGCTGTTTTTT.

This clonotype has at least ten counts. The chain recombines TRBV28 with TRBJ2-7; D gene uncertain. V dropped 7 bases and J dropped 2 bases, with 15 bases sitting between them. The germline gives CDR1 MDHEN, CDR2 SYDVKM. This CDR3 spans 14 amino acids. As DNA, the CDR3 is TGTGCCAGCACCCAATCGACCGTCACCTACGAGCAGTACTTC. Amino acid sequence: CASTQSTVTYEQYF.

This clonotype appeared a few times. CDR3 coding DNA: TGCGCCAGCAGCTTTGGCACCCCCACTGAAGCTTTCTTT. Translation: CASSFGTPTEAFF. V is TRBV5-1 and J is TRBJ1-1; D unclear. The CDR3 contains 13 residues. Trimming pared 2 bases from V and 4 bases from J, leaving 9 bases between. Looked up from germline, CDR1 is SGHRS and CDR2 is YFSETQ.

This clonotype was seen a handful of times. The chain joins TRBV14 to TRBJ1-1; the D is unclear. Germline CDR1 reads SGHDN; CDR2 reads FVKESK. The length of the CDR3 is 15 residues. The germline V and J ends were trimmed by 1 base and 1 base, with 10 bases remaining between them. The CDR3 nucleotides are TGTGCCAGCAGCCAAGTTTCAGGCCAGAACACTGAAGCTTTCTTT. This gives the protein CASSQVSGQNTEAFF. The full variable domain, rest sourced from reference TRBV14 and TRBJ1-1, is EAGVTQFPSHSVIEKGQTVTLRCDPISGHDNLYWYRRVMGKEIKFLLHFVKESKQDESGMPNNRFLAERTGGTYSTLKVQPAELEDSGVYFCASSQVSGQNTEAFFGQGTRLTVV.

The CDR3 protein is CASKVTGLNTEAFF. DNA of the CDR3: TGTGCCAGTAAGGTTACGGGATTGAACACTGAAGCTTTCTTT. The chain recombines TRBV19 with TRBJ1-1; D remains ambiguous. With 7 bases removed from V and 0 bases from J, the gap between germline ends came to 12 bases. The CDR3 covers 14 residues. CDR1 is LNHDA, CDR2 SQIVND, per germline (reference sequence).